A single sample is the source of the 18 T cell receptor beta chains below, sequenced in a study of T cell changes during pregnancy in multiple sclerosis. Clones were sequenced by immunoSEQ multiplex PCR, and TCRdb holds only the in-frame ones, with some missing. The sample shows 85,000 to 120,000 clones, approximately 90% of them seen only once. This sample comprised peripheral blood, obtained after pregnancy. The source is a female donor with multiple sclerosis, enrolled in a pregnancy study.

In its sample, this clone was seen once. V and J are TRBV11-2 and TRBJ2-3; possibly TRBD2 for D (5 bases). V gave up 5 bases and J gave up 5 bases, with 8 bases separating them. Germline assignment: CDR1 SGHAT and CDR2 FQNNGV. The length of the CDR3 is 12 residues. CDR3: CASSELGDTQYF. In DNA form, the CDR3 reads TGTGCCAGCAGCGAACTAGGAGATACGCAGTATTTT.

This rearrangement joins TRBV7-2 to TRBJ1-1; D unresolved. Between the trimmed V and J ends, which lost 8 bases and 1 base, there was a span of 8 bases. Germline lookup yields CDR1 SGHTA and CDR2 FQGNSA. The CDR3 has 12 amino acids. CDR3 sequence: CASFPGNTEAFF. In DNA, the CDR3 is TGTGCCAGCTTTCCGGGGAACACTGAAGCTTTCTTT.

The chain links TRBV28 to TRBJ1-4; D is unclear. Germline V gene sequence: CDR1 MDHEN, CDR2 SYDVKM. CDR3 size: 16 residues. Trimming cost V 3 bases and J 0 bases, with 11 bases left between them. The CDR3 DNA reads as TGTGCCAGCAGTTTGTGGGCAGCCACAACTAATGAAAAACTGTTTTTT. Protein product: CASSLWAATTNEKLFF.

The chain recombines TRBV5-1 with TRBJ2-5; D is perhaps TRBD1 (5 bases). Trimming shortened V by 0 bases and J by 4 bases, and 10 bases separated the two germline ends. The CDR3 has 14 amino acids. Germline V lookup: CDR1 SGHRS, CDR2 YFSETQ. The CDR3: CASSLAQGLETQYF. CDR3 coding DNA: TGCGCCAGCAGCTTGGCCCAGGGTCTAGAGACCCAGTACTTC.

V is TRBV7-3 and J is TRBJ2-7, with 7 bases fitting TRBD2. There are 14 residues in the CDR3. CDR1 is SGHTA, CDR2 FQGTGA, per germline. J lost 3 bases, V lost 5 bases, and 7 bases had no gene match. CDR3 coding DNA: TGTGCCAGCAGCAGGAGCCTAGCGGACTACGAGCAGTACTTC. This encodes CASSRSLADYEQYF.

The chain couples TRBV5-6 to TRBJ2-7, with 8 bases lining up with TRBD1. Germline CDR1 and CDR2: SGHDT and YYEEEE. This CDR3 has 15 residues. Losses at the gene ends were 4 bases for V and 4 bases for J; bases not matched to a gene: 10. Here the CDR3 reads CASSPVGQGSYEQYF. CDR3 nucleotides: TGTGCCAGCAGCCCGGTCGGACAGGGAAGTTACGAGCAGTACTTC.

This sequence joins TRBV2 and TRBJ2-5; 9 bases fit TRBD2. The CDR3 runs 15 residues. J lost 5 bases, V lost 5 bases, and 9 bases had no gene match. The germline gives CDR1 SNHLY, CDR2 FYNNEI. CDR3 sequence reads: CASSWAGGSSETQYF. CDR3 DNA sequence: TGTGCCAGCAGTTGGGCGGGAGGGTCCTCGGAGACCCAGTACTTC.

The chain is built from TRBV5-1 and TRBJ2-3; tentative D call: TRBD2 (5 bases). V dropped 2 bases and J dropped 0 bases, with 13 bases sitting between them. Germline assignment: CDR1 SGHRS and CDR2 YFSETQ. This CDR3 comprises 16 residues. CDR3 protein: CASSFSGVSSTDTQYF. The CDR3 DNA reads as TGCGCCAGCAGCTTCAGCGGAGTGTCTAGCACAGATACGCAGTATTTT.

V gene TRBV6-4 combines with J gene TRBJ2-1, with D perhaps matching TRBD2 (7 bases). Germline assignment: CDR1 MRHNA and CDR2 SNTAGT. The CDR3 consists of 12 residues. Trimming took 4 bases from V and 8 from J, leaving 9 bases between them. CDR3 protein: CASSVGGHEQFF. CDR3 bases: TGTGCCAGCAGTGTCGGGGGGCATGAGCAGTTCTTC.

Only one count was recorded for this clone. The chain has TRBV27 and TRBJ2-2, with 7 bases that match TRBD2. This CDR3 contains 22 residues. J lost 1 base, V lost 1 base, and 21 bases had no gene match. The germline V gene has CDR1 MNHEY and CDR2 SMNVEV (reference sequence). As DNA, the CDR3 is TGTGCCAGCAGTTTATTTTCTCCAGCGGGGCAACATTCGACCCTGAACACCGGGGAGCTGTTTTTT. Translated: CASSLFSPAGQHSTLNTGELFF.

The chain employs TRBV6-6 and TRBJ2-3; 7 bases fit TRBD2. The length of the CDR3 is 11 residues. Germline-derived CDR1 and CDR2 are MNHNY and SVGAGI (reference sequence). The J segment lost 5 bases and the V segment lost 9 bases, leaving 2 bases of the junction unmatched. CDR3 nucleotides: TGTGCCAGTCGCGGGGGAGATACGCAGTATTTT. It specifies CASRGGDTQYF.

This clone was seen a single time. The V call is TRBV7-8, the J call TRBJ1-1, with D possibly matching TRBD1 (5 bases). The CDR3 consists of 14 residues. CDR1 and CDR2 (germline): SGHVS, FQNEAQ. Trimming pared 0 bases from V and 1 base from J, leaving 6 bases between. The DNA for the CDR3 is TGTGCCAGCAGCTTAGCGGGGCGGAACACTGAAGCTTTCTTT. Translation: CASSLAGRNTEAFF.

This clone was counted once. The V gene is TRBV29-1, the J gene TRBJ1-2; 7 bases fit TRBD1. Trimming removed 5 bases from V and 2 bases from J; junction bases left unmatched: 5. Germline values: CDR1 SQVTM, CDR2 ANQGSEA. The CDR3 is 13 residues long. CDR3 DNA: TGCAGCGTTCCCCTGACAGGGAACTATGGCTACACCTTC. Its translation: CSVPLTGNYGYTF.

The chain joins TRBV6-1 to TRBJ1-2, with 10 bases aligning to TRBD1. The CDR3 length is 15 residues. With V trimmed by 8 bases and J by 7 bases, 13 bases remained unmatched. CDR1 is MNHNS, CDR2 SASEGT, per germline. The CDR3 sequence: CASSVLRTGGSGYTF. Here the CDR3 DNA reads TGTGCCAGCTCAGTCCTCCGGACAGGGGGAAGTGGCTACACCTTC.

The chain links TRBV4-2 to TRBJ2-3; TRBD2 aligns across 10 bases. With 0 bases clipped from V and 3 bases from J, the junction kept 3 bases outside the gene matches. This CDR3 region has 16 residues. Germline CDR1 and CDR2: LGHNA and YNFKEQ. The CDR3, as DNA: TGTGCCAGCAGCCAAGAGGCTAGCGGGAGAACAGATACGCAGTATTTT. It is translated as CASSQEASGRTDTQYF.

V and J are TRBV7-9 and TRBJ1-5; D not resolved. Between the trimmed V and J ends, which lost 3 bases and 3 bases, there was a span of 6 bases. Looked up from germline, CDR1 is SEHNR and CDR2 is FQNEAQ (reference sequence). The CDR3 sequence is 13 residues long. CDR3 DNA sequence: TGTGCCAGCAGCTTTAACTACAATCAGCCCCAGCATTTT. It codes for CASSFNYNQPQHF. The variable domain in full, completed from reference TRBV7-9 and TRBJ1-5, reads DTGVSQNPRHKITKRGQNVTFRCDPISEHNRLYWYRQTLGQGPEFLTYFQNEAQLEKSRLLSDRFSAERPKGSFSTLEIQRTEQGDSAMYLCASSFNYNQPQHFGDGTRLSIL.

The CDR3 nucleotides read TGTGCCAGTCAAAGCAATGGCGGGATTAGCAATCAGCCCCAGCATTTT. It codes for CASQSNGGISNQPQHF. The V gene is TRBV19, the J gene TRBJ1-5; D is undetermined. From germline, CDR1 is LNHDA and CDR2 SQIVND (reference sequence). Trimming took 8 bases from V and 0 from J, leaving 17 bases between them. The CDR3 consists of 16 residues.

The chain recombines TRBV5-1 with TRBJ1-3; possibly TRBD1 for D (5 bases). V lost 0 bases to trimming and J lost 0 bases, with 16 bases between them. Per the germline V gene, CDR1 is SGHRS and CDR2 is YFSETQ. This CDR3 is 18 amino acids long. CDR3 residues: CASSLDGRVPLSGNTIYF. CDR3 nucleotides: TGCGCCAGCAGCTTGGATGGCAGGGTCCCTCTCTCTGGAAACACCATATATTTT.